Here is one T cell receptor (beta chain) with its context. Its specificity is not known. This specimen belongs to a study of T cells after posttransplantation cyclophosphamide. The study's findings and limits: Recipient CMV seropositivity and CMV reactivation strongly tracked TRB clonality. Later blood repertoires were often dominated by clones from the donor CD8+ memory compartment. Skin or GI-infiltrating T cells shared few TRB sequences with blood.

The germline CDR1 and CDR2 sequences are SGHRS and YFSETQ. The CDR3 consists of 15 residues. V shed 0 bases, J shed 7 bases, and the junction held 2 bases outside the gene matches. Controls had myeloablative marrow grafts with methotrexate and calcineurin inhibitor, sampled at 1 year. Using immunoSEQ multiplex PCR, the repertoire was profiled, and TCRdb retains in-frame clones only, with some absent. The sample consists of 9,000 to 10,000 clones, roughly 90% of them appearing once. This sample comprised PBMCs, obtained after an allogeneic stem cell transplant with a calcineurin inhibitor and methotrexate. This sequence was found in a male patient aged 30 to 39 who received an allogeneic stem cell transplant from an unrelated donor, was CMV-positive, and had no GVHD. Some of the T cells might come from the graft donor. The chain uses TRBV5-1 and TRBJ2-1; TRBD2 aligns across 12 bases. Here the CDR3 DNA reads TGCGCCAGCAGCTTGGGGCTAGCGGGAGGGAATGAGCAGTTCTTC. Translated: CASSLGLAGGNEQFF.